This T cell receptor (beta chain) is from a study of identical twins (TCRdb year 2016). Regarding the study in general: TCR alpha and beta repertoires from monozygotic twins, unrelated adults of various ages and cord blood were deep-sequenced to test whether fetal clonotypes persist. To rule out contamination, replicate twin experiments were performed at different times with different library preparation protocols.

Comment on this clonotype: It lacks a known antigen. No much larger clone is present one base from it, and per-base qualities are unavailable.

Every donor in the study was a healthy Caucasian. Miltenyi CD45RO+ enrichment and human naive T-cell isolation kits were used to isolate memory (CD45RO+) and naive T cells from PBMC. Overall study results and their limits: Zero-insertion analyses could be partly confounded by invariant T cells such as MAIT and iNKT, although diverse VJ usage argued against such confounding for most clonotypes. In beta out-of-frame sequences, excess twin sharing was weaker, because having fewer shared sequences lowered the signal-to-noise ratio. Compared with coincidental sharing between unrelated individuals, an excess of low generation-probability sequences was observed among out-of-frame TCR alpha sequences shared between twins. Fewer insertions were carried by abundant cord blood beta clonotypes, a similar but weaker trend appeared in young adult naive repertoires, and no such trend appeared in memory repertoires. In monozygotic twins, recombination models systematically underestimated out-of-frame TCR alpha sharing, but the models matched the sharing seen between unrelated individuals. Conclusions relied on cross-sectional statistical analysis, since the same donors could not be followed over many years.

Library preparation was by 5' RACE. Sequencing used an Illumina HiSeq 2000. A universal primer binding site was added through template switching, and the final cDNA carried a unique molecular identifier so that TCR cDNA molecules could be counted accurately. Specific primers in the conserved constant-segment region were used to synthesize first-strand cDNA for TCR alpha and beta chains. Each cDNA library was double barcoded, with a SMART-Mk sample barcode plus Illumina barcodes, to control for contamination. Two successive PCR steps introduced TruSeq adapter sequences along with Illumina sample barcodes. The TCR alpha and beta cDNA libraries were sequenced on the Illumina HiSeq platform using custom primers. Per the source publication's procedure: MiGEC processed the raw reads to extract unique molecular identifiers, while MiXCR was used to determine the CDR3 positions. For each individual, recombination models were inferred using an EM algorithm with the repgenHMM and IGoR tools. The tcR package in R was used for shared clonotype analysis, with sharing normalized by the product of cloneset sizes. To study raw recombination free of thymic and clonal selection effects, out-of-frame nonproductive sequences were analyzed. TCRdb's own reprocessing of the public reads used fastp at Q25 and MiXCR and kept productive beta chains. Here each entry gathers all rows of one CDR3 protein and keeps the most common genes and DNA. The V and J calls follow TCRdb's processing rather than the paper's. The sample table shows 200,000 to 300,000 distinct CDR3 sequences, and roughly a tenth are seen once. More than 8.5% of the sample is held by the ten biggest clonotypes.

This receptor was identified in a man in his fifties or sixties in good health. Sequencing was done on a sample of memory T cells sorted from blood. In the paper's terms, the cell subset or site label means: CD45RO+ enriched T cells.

The DNA reads as follows: TGTGCCAGCAGCTTAGCAGGGCCCGAGAACACCATATATTTT. Translated, it gives CASSLAGPENTIYF. The chain is encoded by TRBV7-8 joined to TRBJ1-3; confidence is insufficient to name the D gene. The cysteine opens and the phenylalanine closes a CDR3 of 14 amino acids. Of all the DNA, just the CDR3 is kept, 42 bases in frame from base 1. CDR1 SGHVS and CDR2 FQNEAQ are derived from the germline V gene. The junction carries 10 bases between V and J, which are trimmed by 0 bases and 7 bases respectively. Supplemented by the reference TRBV7-8 and TRBJ1-3 proteins around the CDR3, the complete variable domain is GAGVSQSPRYKVAKRGQDVALRCDPISGHVSLFWYQQALGQGPEFLTYFQNEAQLDKSGLPSDRFFAERPEGSVSTLKIQRTQQEDSAVYLCASSLAGPENTIYFGEGSWLTVV.